The clone carrying this T cell receptor beta chain has a count of ten or more. Its antigen is still unknown. This record comes from a study of T-cell memory formation after mild COVID-19. Overall study results and limits: Cross-reactive memory appears to have joined, as suggested by some responding clones showing up in pre-infection memory. Contracting CD4+ clones were located mainly in CM and EM, and CD8+ clones in EMRA.

Germline values: CDR1 MNHEY, CDR2 SVGAGI. The CDR3 consists of 19 residues. V lost 5 bases to trimming and J lost 0 bases; unmatched junction nucleotides: 10. Via MiXCR, TCRdb re-called the 5' RACE reads, giving one row per CDR3 protein. The table lists under 300,000 distinct CDR3 sequences, approximately 8.4% of them singletons. The receptor comes from a man aged 18 to 29 who had mild COVID-19 (a few samples of this study predate the infection). Cell type and time point are not known. The sequenced sample consisted of PBMCs or a T cell subset sorted from them (not recorded which). J is TRBJ2-3 and V is TRBV6-5; 14 positions agree with TRBD2. Here the CDR3 DNA reads TGTGCCAGCAGTCCACCGGGACTAGCGGGGGCTAGGAGCACAGATACGCAGTATTTT. This encodes CASSPPGLAGARSTDTQYF.